This T cell receptor beta chain was sequenced for a study of regulatory T cells in long-lasting Graves disease. Study results and limitations: Persistent cases favored TRBV28, TRBJ1-2 and TRBJ2-5.

Comment on this clonotype: The antigen is not known.

Sample time point: newly diagnosed GD, antithyroid drugs for less than 3 months. PBMC-extracted RNA yielded the TCR library. CDR3 length equals 11 residues. Per the germline V gene, CDR1 is LNHDA and CDR2 is SQIVND (reference sequence). To make TCR beta libraries, researchers used iRepertoire HTBI primers and Arm-PCR of CDR3 regions. As processed by the authors: Identification of gene segments yielded around 63 TRBV and about 14 TRBJ across samples. TCRdb redid the calling of the multiplex PCR reads with MiXCR, one entry per CDR3 protein. The authors' filters were not applied to this entry. The sample contains about 420,000 distinct CDR3 sequences, less than 20% of which appear only once. In addition, the sample was reused for a study of T cells in Graves' hyperthyroidism and ophthalmopathy. From that second work: Initially, a first-round RT-PCR of the TCR CDR3 employed the HTBI primer set.

Here the sequenced sample was peripheral blood mononuclear cells (PBMCs), taken at new diagnosis, from a patient treated with antithyroid drugs. The rearrangement links TRBV19 to TRBJ2-4; TRBD2 might be the D (6 bases). The J call may be faulty, since TRBJ2-7 better matches the DNA end. This clonotype was sampled from a woman between 18 and 29 years old with Graves disease. DNA for the CDR3: TGTGCCAGGGGGACTCCCTACGAGCAGTACTTC. Translated, it gives CARGTPYEQYF.